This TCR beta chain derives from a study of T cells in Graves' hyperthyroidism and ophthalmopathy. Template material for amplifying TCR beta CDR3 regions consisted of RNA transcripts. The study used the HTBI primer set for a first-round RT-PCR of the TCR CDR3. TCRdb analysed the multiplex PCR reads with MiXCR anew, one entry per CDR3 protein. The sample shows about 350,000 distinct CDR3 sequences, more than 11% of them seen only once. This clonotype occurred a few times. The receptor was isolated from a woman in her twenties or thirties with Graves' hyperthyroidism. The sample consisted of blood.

The chain's CDR3 is CSARPGQRYSNQPQHF. CDR3 bases: TGCAGTGCTAGGCCGGGACAGCGTTATAGCAATCAGCCCCAGCATTTT. This rearrangement joins TRBV20-1 to TRBJ1-5; 7 bases fit TRBD1. CDR1 is DFQATT and CDR2 is SNEGSKA in the germline V gene (reference sequence). The CDR3 spans 16 residues. With V trimmed by 3 bases and J by 0 bases, 8 bases remained unmatched.